Each of the 16 T cell receptor beta chains below was sequenced from the same sample in a study of blood T cell repertoires in COVID-19. The table came from immunoSEQ multiplex PCR; TCRdb's copy has only in-frame clones and leaves some out. The sample contains about 110,000 clones, 70% to 90% of which appear only once. The specimen was peripheral blood. The receptors were gathered from a woman in her sixties or seventies with acute or convalescent COVID-19.

The rearrangement joins TRBV9 to TRBJ2-3; tentative D call: TRBD2 (5 bases). V shed 2 bases and J shed 6 bases, with 10 bases lying between them. The CDR3 consists of 13 residues. Germline loops: CDR1 SGDLS, CDR2 YYNGEE. The CDR3: CASSVARGDTQYF. The CDR3 nucleotides are TGTGCCAGCAGCGTGGCCAGAGGGGATACGCAGTATTTT.

This chain joins TRBV6-5 and TRBJ2-5, with D perhaps TRBD2 (5 bases). Trimming stripped 7 bases from V and 5 bases from J, with 14 bases between. Germline values: CDR1 MNHEY, CDR2 SVGAGI. The CDR3 runs to 13 residues. The CDR3 DNA reads as TGTGCCAGCAAGAGGGAAGAGTGGGAGACCCAGTACTTC. Its protein is CASKREEWETQYF.

The table lists this clone with a few counts. J is TRBJ1-2 and V is TRBV28; possibly TRBD1 for D (6 bases). The CDR3 sequence is 15 residues long. Germline loops: CDR1 MDHEN, CDR2 SYDVKM. V was trimmed by 6 bases and J by 4 bases, leaving 18 bases between them. CDR3 nucleotides: TGTGCCAGCAGGACCGGACAGACGTTGATCTATGGCTACACCTTC. It translates to CASRTGQTLIYGYTF.

CDR3 in DNA: TGTGCCAGCAGCCGCACCGGGGAGCTGTTTTTT. Translating gives CASSRTGELFF. This chain uses TRBV6-5 with TRBJ2-2; D not certain. V was shortened by 6 bases and J by 4 bases, with 3 bases between the two germline ends. Germline V gives CDR1 MNHEY, CDR2 SVGAGI. The CDR3 runs to 11 residues.

This clone was recorded once. The rearrangement links TRBV18 to TRBJ2-1; 8 nucleotides match TRBD2. The V gene end was trimmed by 0 bases and the J gene end by 5 bases; junction bases not matched to a gene: 12. From germline, CDR1 is KGHSH and CDR2 LQKENI. This CDR3 is built from 18 residues. CDR3 nucleotides: TGTGCCAGCTCACCACCGGTCACCGGGACTAGAAATCACAATGAGCAGTTCTTC. Its translation: CASSPPVTGTRNHNEQFF.

The chain employs TRBV4-3 and TRBJ2-1, with 9 nucleotides matching TRBD2. CDR3 length: 13 amino acids. Trimming removed 1 base from V and 15 bases from J; junction bases left unmatched: 7. Germline V gives CDR1 LGHNA, CDR2 YSLEER. CDR3 coding DNA: TGCGCCAGCAGCCAAGGCCTAGCGGGACTGCCGTTCTTC. Translating gives CASSQGLAGLPFF.

The chain employs TRBV5-1 and TRBJ2-7, with 11 bases fitting TRBD2. V lost 3 bases, J lost 2 bases, and 4 bases stayed unmatched. The CDR3 is made up of 15 amino acids. Germline V lookup: CDR1 SGHRS, CDR2 YFSETQ. The CDR3 reads CASSSSGGTTYEQYF. DNA for the CDR3: TGCGCCAGCAGCTCTAGCGGGGGGACCACCTACGAGCAGTACTTC.

The chain couples TRBV29-1 to TRBJ2-5, with 8 nucleotides matching TRBD2. In germline, CDR1 is SQVTM, CDR2 ANQGSEA. This CDR3 has 17 residues. V dropped 5 bases and J dropped 4; count of bases not matched to a gene: 18. CDR3 residues: CSVSGGPTGGPSETQYF. In DNA form, the CDR3 reads TGCAGCGTTTCGGGGGGTCCCACGGGGGGGCCCTCAGAGACCCAGTACTTC.

This rearrangement joins TRBV19 to TRBJ1-2; no clear D gene. Deletions cut 2 bases from V and 6 bases from J, with 16 bases between. The CDR3 totals 15 residues. Germline CDR1 is LNHDA and CDR2 is SQIVND (reference sequence). The CDR3 nucleotides are TGTGCCAGTAGTATACCAGCGGACGGCCGCGATGGCTACACCTTC. Its protein product is CASSIPADGRDGYTF. Full variable domain (rest looked up from reference TRBV19 and TRBJ1-2): DGGITQSPKYLFRKEGQNVTLSCEQNLNHDAMYWYRQDPGQGLRLIYYSQIVNDFQKGDIAEGYSVSREKKESFPLTVTSAQKNPTAFYLCASSIPADGRDGYTFGSGTRLTVV.

The CDR3 loop reads CASSGDLAGGRKTNEQFF. The CDR3 DNA follows: TGTGCCAGCAGTGGGGATTTAGCGGGGGGCCGTAAAACCAATGAGCAGTTCTTC. The chain uses TRBV2 and TRBJ2-1; TRBD2 agrees at 10 bases. CDR1 and CDR2 (germline): SNHLY, FYNNEI. The CDR3 runs to 18 residues. The V segment lost 4 bases and the J segment 6 bases; nucleotides outside the gene matches: 15.

The table lists this clone with a few counts. CDR3 DNA sequence: TGTGCCAGCAGCTTTTCGGGGGGGACTAATGAAAAACTGTTTTTT. Translation: CASSFSGGTNEKLFF. The V gene is TRBV7-9, the J gene TRBJ1-4; tentatively, D is TRBD1 (5 bases). The germline CDR1 and CDR2 sequences are SEHNR and FQNEAQ (reference sequence). Trimming shortened V by 3 bases and J by 2 bases, and 10 bases separated the two germline ends. This CDR3 has 15 amino acids. The full variable domain, rest sourced from reference TRBV7-9 and TRBJ1-4, is DTGVSQNPRHKITKRGQNVTFRCDPISEHNRLYWYRQTLGQGPEFLTYFQNEAQLEKSRLLSDRFSAERPKGSFSTLEIQRTEQGDSAMYLCASSFSGGTNEKLFFGSGTQLSVL.

This sequence joins TRBV24-1 and TRBJ1-2, with 9 positions matching TRBD1. J was trimmed by 7 bases and V by 10 bases; bases with no gene match: 9. Germline CDR1 is KGHDR and CDR2 is SFDVKD. This CDR3 region has 13 residues. The CDR3 bases are TGTGCCACTCAGGGACAGGGTAAATTTGGCTACACCTTC. Residues: CATQGQGKFGYTF.

This chain connects TRBV4-1 to TRBJ1-2, with TRBD1 matching 7 bases. The germline CDR1 and CDR2 sequences are MGHRA and YSYEKL. The J segment lost 5 bases and the V segment lost 1 base, leaving 7 bases of the junction unmatched. The CDR3 has 15 amino acids. CDR3 nucleotides: TGCGCCAGCAGCCAAGCCGGGACAGCGCTATATGGCTACACCTTC. Translation gives CASSQAGTALYGYTF.

This chain uses TRBV12-5 with TRBJ2-1, with D maybe TRBD2 (5 bases). The V gene's germline CDR1 is LGHNT and CDR2 FRNRAP. The CDR3 loop spans 15 amino acids. The ends were cut back, 5 bases at V and 4 bases at J, with 15 bases in the middle. CDR3 residues: CASGRTSHSYNEQFF. The CDR3 bases are TGTGCTAGTGGTCGAACTAGTCATAGTTACAATGAGCAGTTCTTC.

The chain is built from TRBV6-2 or TRBV6-3 and TRBJ2-1; 13 bases align to TRBD2. The V gene end was trimmed by 2 bases and the J gene end by 6 bases; junction bases not matched to a gene: 7. This CDR3 is 17 amino acids long. Germline V gives CDR1 MNHEY, CDR2 SVGEGT. The DNA for the CDR3 is TGTGCCAGCAGTTACCTAGCCGGACTAGCGGGGGCCAATGAGCAGTTCTTC. Its protein is CASSYLAGLAGANEQFF.

V and J are TRBV2 and TRBJ2-2; TRBD1 matches at 7 bases. Trimming at V came to 4 bases and at J to 8 bases, leaving 4 bases not matched to a gene. The CDR3 extends over 13 amino acids. Germline-derived CDR1 and CDR2 are SNHLY and FYNNEI. This CDR3 is CASSVRGQGELFF. CDR3 nucleotide sequence: TGTGCCAGCAGTGTGAGGGGGCAGGGGGAGCTGTTTTTT.